This T cell receptor beta chain was profiled in a study of graft-versus-host responses after intestinal transplantation. The repertoire was sequenced with immunoSEQ multiplex PCR; TCRdb's copy has only in-frame clones and lacks some. Of about 61,000 clones in the sample, 94% are singletons; the top ten hold around 0.4%. V was clipped by 2 bases and J by 0 bases, with 8 bases between them. The germline gives CDR1 MNHEY, CDR2 SVGAGI. This CDR3 is 16 amino acids long. Worth noting for this clone: Antigen specificity is unknown. Other nucleotide sequences from this sample produce the same CDR3.

The sequencing here drew on unstimulated CD4+ T cells sorted from spleen or lymph node cells, taken before transplant. The V gene is TRBV6-5, the J gene TRBJ1-6; possibly TRBD1 for D (5 bases). The TCR comes from a human donor who was the organ donor for an intestinal transplant. The CDR3 sequence is CASSYGGSSYNSPLHF. The CDR3 DNA reads as TGTGCCAGCAGTTACGGGGGTAGCTCCTATAATTCACCCCTCCACTTT.